The 28 T cell receptor beta chains below were found in one sample sequenced in a study of T cell changes during pregnancy in multiple sclerosis. Measured with immunoSEQ multiplex PCR; TCRdb has only the in-frame clones, and not every one. The sample yields approximately 99,000 clones, approximately 90% seen once. Here the sequenced sample was peripheral blood, taken in the second trimester of pregnancy. The source is a female donor in good health, enrolled as a control in a pregnancy study.

The chain has TRBV6-5 and TRBJ1-2; 8 nucleotides agree with TRBD1. V shed 5 bases, J shed 2 bases, and the junction held 7 bases outside the gene matches. CDR1 MNHEY and CDR2 SVGAGI come from the germline V gene. The CDR3 is made up of 15 amino acids. For the CDR3, the DNA is TGTGCCAGCAGTCGTCAGGGGGCGCGAAACTATGGCTACACCTTC. Protein: CASSRQGARNYGYTF.

The chain joins TRBV7-2 to TRBJ2-2; D is perhaps TRBD1 (6 bases). This CDR3 comprises 17 residues. V lost 1 base and J 6 bases, leaving 18 bases between the germline ends. The germline V gene encodes CDR1 SGHTA and CDR2 FQGNSA. CDR3 DNA sequence: TGTGCCAGCAGCTTAGGGGTTGGGGGCGTTGGGGCCGGGGAGCTGTTTTTT. This gives the protein CASSLGVGGVGAGELFF.

As to this clone: A much bigger clone sits one base away, suggesting this may be a read error. Other DNA sequences in this specimen translate into the identical CDR3. The CDR3 bases are TGTGCCAGTAGCCCAGGGTCCACTAATGAAAAACTGTTTTTT. Its translation: CASSPGSTNEKLFF. The V gene is TRBV2, the J gene TRBJ1-4; D may be TRBD1 (5 bases). Germline V gene data show CDR1 as SNHLY and CDR2 as FYNNEI. Trimming took 9 bases from V and 2 from J, leaving 13 bases between them. CDR3 size: 14 residues. The variable domain in full, with the rest retrieved from reference TRBV2 and TRBJ1-4, is EPEVTQTPSHQVTQMGQEVILRCVPISNHLYFYWYRQILGQKVEFLVSFYNNEISEKSEIFDDQFSVERPDGSNFTLKIRSTKLEDSAMYFCASSPGSTNEKLFFGSGTQLSVL.

The chain links TRBV7-8 to TRBJ2-5, with D uncertain. V lost 3 bases to trimming and J lost 5 bases, with 13 bases between them. The CDR3 totals 14 residues. Germline CDR1 SGHVS, CDR2 FQNEAQ. The CDR3 region is CASSFSRRVETQYF. The CDR3 coding sequence is TGTGCCAGCAGCTTCAGCCGACGGGTGGAGACCCAGTACTTC.

This rearrangement joins TRBV5-4 to TRBJ2-7; TRBD1 agrees at 11 bases. Trimming cost V 4 bases and J 6 bases; bases outside gene matches: 6. CDR3 size: 14 residues. Germline V gene data show CDR1 as SGHNT and CDR2 as YYREEE (reference sequence). The CDR3 reads CASSLAGQGGEQYF. The CDR3 region has the DNA TGTGCCAGCAGCCTAGCGGGACAGGGGGGCGAGCAGTACTTC.

The J gene is TRBJ1-5, the V gene TRBV6-5, with D unclear. This CDR3 spans 14 amino acids. Trimming left V 2 bases short and J 1 base short, with 6 bases between. Germline V gene sequence: CDR1 MNHEY, CDR2 SVGAGI. CDR3 DNA sequence: TGTGCCAGCAGTTACGGCGGAAGCAATCAGCCCCAGCATTTT. This translates into CASSYGGSNQPQHF.

The chain links TRBV19 to TRBJ1-2; D remains ambiguous. The CDR3 is 12 residues long. Trimming stripped 3 bases from V and 4 bases from J, with 6 bases between. The germline CDR1 and CDR2 sequences are LNHDA and SQIVND (reference sequence). As DNA, the CDR3 is TGTGCCAGTAGTATTTCCGTCTATGGCTACACCTTC. Its translation: CASSISVYGYTF.

On this clone itself: This specimen includes other DNA sequences encoding the same CDR3. The rearrangement joins TRBV11-3 to TRBJ2-1; 11 positions agree with TRBD2. The CDR3 contains 14 residues. Germline lookup yields CDR1 SGHNT and CDR2 YENEEA. V trimming: 5 bases; J trimming: 6 bases; junction bases outside the gene matches: 3. The DNA of the CDR3 is TGTGCCAGCAGCCGGGGGACTAGCGGCAATGAGCAGTTCTTC. It yields the protein CASSRGTSGNEQFF.

This clone was seen a few times. In nucleotides, the CDR3 is TGTGCCAGCAGCCACCACTCCTCTGGAAACACCATATATTTT. Residues: CASSHHSSGNTIYF. J is TRBJ1-3 and V is TRBV7-8; D gene uncertain. CDR3 length: 14 residues. V lost 5 bases and J lost 0, with 8 bases in between. Germline-derived CDR1 and CDR2 are SGHVS and FQNEAQ.

V and J are TRBV19 and TRBJ2-4; the match to TRBD2 covers 13 bases. The junction had 9 bases not matched to a gene; V was cut back by 4 bases and J by 0 bases. The CDR3 consists of 19 residues. Germline CDR1 LNHDA, CDR2 SQIVND (reference sequence). In nucleotides, the CDR3 is TGTGCCAGTAGTACCCCGGGACTAGCGGGGAACCTAGCCAAAAACATTCAGTACTTC. Amino acid sequence: CASSTPGLAGNLAKNIQYF.

On this clone itself: The junction shows a germline mismatch at one end, possibly a read error. The chain uses TRBV7-2 and TRBJ1-2, with D perhaps matching TRBD1 (6 bases). The length of the CDR3 is 13 residues. Germline V lookup: CDR1 SGHTA, CDR2 FQGNSA. The CDR3 region is CASSLAGVRGYTF. CDR3 nucleotides: TGTGCCAGCAGCCTAGCAGGGGTGCGTGGCTACACCTTC.

This sequence joins TRBV4-1 and TRBJ2-2, with 12 bases matching TRBD2. Germline values: CDR1 MGHRA, CDR2 YSYEKL. The CDR3 is 18 residues long. V gave up 2 bases and J gave up 0 bases; unmatched junction bases: 4. In DNA form, the CDR3 reads TGCGCCAGCAGCCAACGGGGACTAGCGGGCCCGAACACCGGGGAGCTGTTTTTT. Amino acids: CASSQRGLAGPNTGELFF.

The chain employs TRBV19 and TRBJ1-2; maybe TRBD1 (5 bases). The CDR3 totals 14 residues. Germline values: CDR1 LNHDA, CDR2 SQIVND (reference sequence). The V end was cut by 7 bases, the J end by 1 base, with 13 bases between. CDR3 residues: CASTPGILNYGYTF. The DNA of the CDR3 is TGTGCCAGTACCCCAGGGATCCTTAACTATGGCTACACCTTC.

The chain is built from TRBV29-1 and TRBJ1-2; unclear D gene. Germline assignment: CDR1 SQVTM and CDR2 ANQGSEA. The CDR3 loop spans 11 amino acids. The DNA for the CDR3 is TGCAGTCCGAAGCTACCGCGGGGCTACACCTTC. Translated: CSPKLPRGYTF.

The CDR3 DNA reads TGTGCCAGCAGACTCAGCGGTAGCAATCAGCCCCAGCATTTT. It is translated as CASRLSGSNQPQHF. The genes are TRBV7-2 and TRBJ1-5; D is uncertain. Between the trimmed V and J ends, which lost 6 bases and 0 bases, there was a span of 9 bases. Germline loops: CDR1 SGHTA, CDR2 FQGNSA. The CDR3 spans 14 residues.

In this sample, this clone turned up once. The sample has other DNA sequences that encode this CDR3 too. The chain joins TRBV18 to TRBJ2-5; tentatively, D is TRBD1 (6 bases). Deletions cut 3 bases from V and 2 bases from J, with 7 bases between. Germline CDR1 KGHSH, CDR2 LQKENI. There are 13 residues in the CDR3. Here the CDR3 reads CASSPGQQETQYF. The CDR3 region has the DNA TGTGCCAGCTCACCTGGACAGCAAGAGACCCAGTACTTC.

V and J are TRBV6-6 and TRBJ2-7, with 14 nucleotides matching TRBD2. The CDR3 sequence is 16 residues long. The junction had 5 bases not matched to a gene; V was cut back by 6 bases and J by 1 base. Germline assignment: CDR1 MNHNY and CDR2 SVGAGI (reference sequence). CDR3 nucleotides: TGTGCCAGCAGCCCCGGACTAGCGGGGGGTTCCTACGAGCAGTACTTC. Protein product: CASSPGLAGGSYEQYF.

The chain has TRBV7-9 and TRBJ2-7, with 11 bases aligning to TRBD1. CDR3 size: 15 residues. Germline V gene data show CDR1 as SEHNR and CDR2 as FQNEAQ (reference sequence). V dropped 6 bases and J dropped 5; count of bases not matched to a gene: 9. CDR3 sequence reads: CASSPDRGRGNEQYF. CDR3 DNA: TGTGCCAGCAGTCCGGACAGGGGGCGAGGAAACGAGCAGTACTTC.

The chain carries TRBV27 and TRBJ2-7, with TRBD2 as a possible D gene (5 bases). The V and J ends lost 5 bases and 4 bases respectively, with 12 bases between them. The CDR3 runs to 13 residues. Germline V gene lookup returns CDR1 MNHEY and CDR2 SMNVEV (reference sequence). The CDR3 here is CASSLAPGYEQYF. CDR3 sequence (DNA): TGTGCCAGCAGTCTAGCTCCCGGATACGAGCAGTACTTC.

This clone showed up just once. The CDR3 loop is CASSPFFGTAGDTQYF. For the CDR3, the DNA is TGTGCCAGCTCACCATTCTTTGGGACCGCGGGGGATACGCAGTATTTT. The chain has TRBV18 and TRBJ2-3, with D possibly TRBD2 on 6 matching bases. The CDR3 spans 16 residues. Per the germline V gene, CDR1 is KGHSH and CDR2 is LQKENI. Trimming took 2 bases from V and 6 from J, leaving 18 bases between them.

The CDR3 loop reads CASSPPRGRNQPQHF. The DNA for the CDR3 is TGCGCCAGCAGCCCCCCGCGGGGTCGCAATCAGCCCCAGCATTTT. The V call is TRBV4-1, the J call TRBJ1-5, with no clear D. The CDR3 runs to 15 residues. CDR1 and CDR2 from the germline V gene are MGHRA and YSYEKL. Trimming left V 4 bases short and J 2 bases short, with 12 bases between.

The chain combines TRBV19 with TRBJ2-1; the match to TRBD2 covers 8 bases. With 1 base clipped from V and 7 bases from J, the junction kept 9 bases outside the gene matches. This CDR3 is built from 16 residues. Looked up from germline, CDR1 is LNHDA and CDR2 is SQIVND (reference sequence). CDR3: CASSIGSGGYGNEQFF. CDR3 in DNA: TGTGCCAGTAGTATAGGGAGCGGGGGCTATGGGAATGAGCAGTTCTTC.

This chain connects TRBV4-3 to TRBJ1-3, with D possibly being TRBD1 (6 bases). This CDR3 spans 19 amino acids. V lost 1 base and J lost 0, with 19 bases in between. The germline CDR1 and CDR2 sequences are LGHNA and YSLEER. The CDR3 is CASSQVIGTGSFSGNTIYF. CDR3 bases: TGCGCCAGCAGCCAAGTTATTGGAACAGGGAGCTTCTCTGGAAACACCATATATTTT.

This clone has only one observation. The rearrangement joins TRBV7-2 to TRBJ1-5; 8 nucleotides agree with TRBD1. After removal of 1 base from V and 2 bases from J, the junction contained 4 bases not matched to a gene. CDR1 and CDR2 (germline): SGHTA, FQGNSA. This CDR3 is built from 16 residues. In DNA form, the CDR3 reads TGTGCCAGCAGCTTAGAGGGACAGGTGGGCAATCAGCCCCAGCATTTT. Protein sequence: CASSLEGQVGNQPQHF.

The gene calls are TRBV28 and TRBJ1-1; possible D gene TRBD1, 6 bases. Per germline, CDR1 MDHEN and CDR2 SYDVKM. V was clipped by 6 bases and J by 4 bases, with 27 bases between them. There are 18 residues in the CDR3. This chain's CDR3 is CASSFRAGDIARGTEAFF. CDR3 DNA: TGTGCCAGCAGCTTCCGGGCTGGGGACATCGCTCGCGGCACTGAAGCTTTCTTT. Full variable domain (rest looked up from reference TRBV28 and TRBJ1-1): DVKVTQSSRYLVKRTGEKVFLECVQDMDHENMFWYRQDPGLGLRLIYFSYDVKMKEKGDIPEGYSVSREKKERFSLILESASTNQTSMYLCASSFRAGDIARGTEAFFGQGTRLTVV.

This clone was observed a handful of times. J is TRBJ1-5 and V is TRBV19; TRBD1 agrees at 7 bases. CDR3 length equals 13 residues. J gave up 7 bases and V 5 bases, and 5 bases lay outside the gene matches. Germline V gene lookup returns CDR1 LNHDA and CDR2 SQIVND (reference sequence). The CDR3: CASSADREQPQHF. CDR3 nucleotide sequence: TGTGCCAGTAGTGCAGACAGGGAACAGCCCCAGCATTTT.

The rearrangement joins TRBV6-1 to TRBJ1-6, with D unclear. V dropped 6 bases and J dropped 0 bases, with 9 bases sitting between them. Germline values: CDR1 MNHNS, CDR2 SASEGT. The CDR3 spans 15 residues. CDR3 region: CASRDYSSYNSPLHF. Written as DNA, the CDR3 is TGTGCCAGCAGAGACTACAGCTCCTATAATTCACCCCTCCACTTT.

This clone showed up just once. The chain carries TRBV19 and TRBJ1-2, with D possibly being TRBD1 (5 bases). Trimming shortened V by 6 bases and J by 4 bases, and 9 bases separated the two germline ends. The CDR3 is made up of 12 amino acids. Per the germline V gene, CDR1 is LNHDA and CDR2 is SQIVND (reference sequence). CDR3 coding DNA: TGTGCCAGTAGCGGACATGTCTATGGCTACACCTTC. Its protein product is CASSGHVYGYTF. The complete variable domain, with remaining parts taken from reference TRBV19 and TRBJ1-2, reads DGGITQSPKYLFRKEGQNVTLSCEQNLNHDAMYWYRQDPGQGLRLIYYSQIVNDFQKGDIAEGYSVSREKKESFPLTVTSAQKNPTAFYLCASSGHVYGYTFGSGTRLTVV.